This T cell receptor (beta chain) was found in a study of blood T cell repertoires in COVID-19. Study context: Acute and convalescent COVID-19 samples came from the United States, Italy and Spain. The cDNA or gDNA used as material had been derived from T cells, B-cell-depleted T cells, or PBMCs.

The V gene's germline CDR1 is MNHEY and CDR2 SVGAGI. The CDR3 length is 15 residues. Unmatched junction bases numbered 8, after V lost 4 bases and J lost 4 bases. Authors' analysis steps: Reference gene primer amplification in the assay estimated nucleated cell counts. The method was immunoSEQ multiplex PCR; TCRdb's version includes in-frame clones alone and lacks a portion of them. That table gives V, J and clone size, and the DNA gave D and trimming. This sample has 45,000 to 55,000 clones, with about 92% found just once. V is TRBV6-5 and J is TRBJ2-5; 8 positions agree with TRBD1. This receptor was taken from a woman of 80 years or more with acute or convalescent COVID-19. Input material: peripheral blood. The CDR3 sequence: CASSLDRGSGETQYF. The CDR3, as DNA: TGTGCCAGCAGTTTAGACAGGGGTTCAGGAGAGACCCAGTACTTC.